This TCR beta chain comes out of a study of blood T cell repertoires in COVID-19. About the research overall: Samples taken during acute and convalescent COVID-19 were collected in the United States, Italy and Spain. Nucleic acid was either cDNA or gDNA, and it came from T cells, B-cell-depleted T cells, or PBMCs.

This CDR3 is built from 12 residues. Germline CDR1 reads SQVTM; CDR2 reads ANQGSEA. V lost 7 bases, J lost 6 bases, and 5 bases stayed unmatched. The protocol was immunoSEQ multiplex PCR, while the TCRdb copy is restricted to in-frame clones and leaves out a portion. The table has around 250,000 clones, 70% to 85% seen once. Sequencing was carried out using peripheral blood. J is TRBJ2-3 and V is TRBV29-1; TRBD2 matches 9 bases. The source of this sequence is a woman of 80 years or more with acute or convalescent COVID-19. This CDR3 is CSAETSGDTQYF. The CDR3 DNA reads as TGCAGCGCAGAAACTAGCGGGGATACGCAGTATTTT.